The 8 T cell receptor beta chains listed next were all sequenced from one sample in a study of T cell responses to AZD1222 COVID-19 vaccine. The table came from immunoSEQ multiplex PCR; TCRdb's copy has only in-frame clones and leaves some out. The data contain some 130,000 clones, about 93% of them singletons. The sample was peripheral blood, taken on day 0 of AZD1222 vaccination. These receptor sequences come from an adult in good health.

The J gene is TRBJ1-1, the V gene TRBV11-2, with unresolved D. This CDR3 region has 13 residues. Germline CDR1 is SGHAT and CDR2 is FQNNGV. Trimming pared 6 bases from V and 0 bases from J, leaving 8 bases between. DNA of the CDR3: TGTGCCAGCAGGTCGGGTATGAACACTGAAGCTTTCTTT. Translated, it gives CASRSGMNTEAFF.

Comment on this clone: Other DNA variants within this sample encode the same CDR3. This rearrangement joins TRBV19 to TRBJ1-1; D possibly corresponds to TRBD1 (5 bases). V dropped 3 bases and J dropped 0 bases, with 8 bases sitting between them. Germline V gives CDR1 LNHDA, CDR2 SQIVND (reference sequence). The CDR3 consists of 14 residues. CDR3 residues: CASSIRGLNTEAFF. The CDR3 DNA reads as TGTGCCAGTAGTATTAGGGGCCTGAACACTGAAGCTTTCTTT.

The rearrangement joins TRBV5-1 to TRBJ2-1; D ambiguous. Trimming removed 3 bases from V and 6 bases from J, with 10 bases in between. Germline CDR1 SGHRS, CDR2 YFSETQ. The CDR3 covers 13 residues. The CDR3 DNA reads as TGCGCCAGCAGCTCAGACAACGTCAATGAGCAGTTCTTC. Protein sequence: CASSSDNVNEQFF.

The chain recombines TRBV30 with TRBJ1-2; D gene ambiguous. Trimming pared 0 bases from V and 0 bases from J, leaving 11 bases between. The CDR3 is made up of 15 amino acids. Germline CDR1 GTSNPN, CDR2 SVGIG (reference sequence). Here the CDR3 reads CAWSVEFRANYGYTF. The CDR3 DNA is TGTGCCTGGAGTGTGGAGTTTAGAGCTAACTATGGCTACACCTTC.

V usage is TRBV6-2 or TRBV6-3 and J usage is TRBJ2-7, with D maybe TRBD2 (6 bases). Germline CDR1 is MNHEY and CDR2 is SVGEGT. Trimming removed 2 bases at V and 2 bases at J, with 7 bases between. The CDR3 totals 13 residues. For the CDR3, the DNA is TGTGCCAGCAGTTACGCGGGACCCTACGAGCAGTACTTC. Encoded protein: CASSYAGPYEQYF.

The J gene is TRBJ2-5, the V gene TRBV12-3 or TRBV12-4; no clear D. V was cut by 1 base and J by 7 bases, with 7 bases left in between. The CDR3 is made up of 12 amino acids. The CDR3 loop is CASSLGSGTQYF. CDR3 bases: TGTGCCAGCAGTTTAGGGTCGGGGACCCAGTACTTC.

Notes on this clone: This CDR3 is also generated by other DNA sequences in the sample. The V call is TRBV5-1, the J call TRBJ2-7; D uncertain. This CDR3 contains 12 residues. Germline V CDR1 and CDR2: SGHRS, YFSETQ. The V gene lost 0 bases and the J gene lost 3 bases, with 4 bases spanning the gap. The CDR3 here is CASSLDLYEQYF. The CDR3 nucleotides read TGCGCCAGCAGCTTGGACCTCTACGAGCAGTACTTC.

The chain uses TRBV6-6 and TRBJ1-5, with TRBD1 as a possible D gene (5 bases). Germline lookup yields CDR1 MNHNY and CDR2 SVGAGI (reference sequence). The CDR3 spans 14 residues. V was clipped by 2 bases and J by 6 bases, with 11 bases between them. The CDR3 DNA reads as TGTGCCAGCAGTTACCGCACGGGGGTTCAGCCCCAGCATTTT. Translated: CASSYRTGVQPQHF.